The 28 T cell receptor beta chains listed next were all sequenced from one sample in a study of blood T cell repertoires in COVID-19. TCRdb's copy holds only in-frame clones and misses some; the assay was immunoSEQ multiplex PCR. The sample has 65,000 to 90,000 clones, approximately 89% seen once; the top ten hold more than 5.5%. The sample taken for sequencing was peripheral blood. Source of these receptors: a woman older than 75 with acute or convalescent COVID-19.

The chain employs TRBV29-1 and TRBJ2-3; 10 bases are shared with TRBD2. CDR1 is SQVTM, CDR2 ANQGSEA, per germline. V gave up 7 bases and J gave up 3 bases; unmatched junction bases: 10. The length of the CDR3 is 15 residues. CDR3 protein: CSAFFTSGTTDTQYF. The DNA of the CDR3 is TGCAGCGCATTTTTTACTAGCGGGACTACAGATACGCAGTATTTT.

This clone showed up just a few times. The V and J genes are TRBV9 and TRBJ1-2, with D possibly TRBD1 on 5 matching bases. From germline, CDR1 is SGDLS and CDR2 YYNGEE. V lost 4 bases to trimming and J lost 2 bases, with 15 bases between them. CDR3 length: 15 residues. The CDR3 nucleotides are TGTGCCAGCAGCTCACTGGGAGGGGCCAACTATGGCTACACCTTC. Translating it yields CASSSLGGANYGYTF. Complete variable domain (other parts from reference TRBV9 and TRBJ1-2): DSGVTQTPKHLITATGQRVTLRCSPRSGDLSVYWYQQSLDQGLQFLIQYYNGEERAKGNILERFSAQQFPDLHSELNLSSLELGDSALYFCASSSLGGANYGYTFGSGTRLTVV.

This clone was detected once. The chain uses TRBV6-2 or TRBV6-3 and TRBJ2-7; 9 nucleotides align to TRBD1. V shed 0 bases and J 5 bases; nucleotides not matched to a gene: 5. Per germline, CDR1 MNHEY and CDR2 SVGEGT. This CDR3 has 15 amino acids. CDR3 sequence (DNA): TGTGCCAGCAGTTACTCTGGGACAGGGATCGACGAGCAGTACTTC. It is translated as CASSYSGTGIDEQYF.

The rearrangement joins TRBV13 to TRBJ2-5; 12 positions match TRBD2. With 5 bases clipped from V and 5 bases from J, the junction kept 18 bases outside the gene matches. Germline lookup yields CDR1 PRHDT and CDR2 FYEKMQ (reference sequence). The CDR3 extends over 19 amino acids. CDR3 in amino acids: CASSPRNPRTSGVGETQYF. CDR3 nucleotide sequence: TGTGCCAGCAGCCCGAGAAACCCCAGGACTAGCGGGGTGGGGGAGACCCAGTACTTC.

The rearrangement joins TRBV19 to TRBJ1-1; D gene unclear. This CDR3 is 15 amino acids long. V was pared by 4 bases and J by 3 bases, with 15 bases between. Germline values: CDR1 LNHDA, CDR2 SQIVND (reference sequence). The CDR3 coding sequence is TGTGCCAGTAGTAGTCCCCCCGGGGTGGACACTGAAGCTTTCTTT. Translation gives CASSSPPGVDTEAFF.

The V and J genes are TRBV20-1 and TRBJ2-1, with no clear D. Trimming pared 3 bases from V and 6 bases from J, leaving 15 bases between. The CDR3 extends over 14 amino acids. The germline gives CDR1 DFQATT, CDR2 SNEGSKA (reference sequence). CDR3 bases: TGCAGTGCTAGTCTGTCCCGAGGCCGCAATGAGCAGTTCTTC. It yields the protein CSASLSRGRNEQFF.

On this clone itself: Other nucleotide sequences in the sample specify the same CDR3. This chain connects TRBV3-1 (or the pseudogene TRBV3-2) to TRBJ1-1, with 7 bases lining up with TRBD1. V lost 3 bases, J lost 6 bases, and 4 bases stayed unmatched. Germline V gene sequence: CDR1 LGHDT, CDR2 YNNKEL (reference sequence). The CDR3 sequence is 13 residues long. The DNA for the CDR3 is TGTGCCAGCAGCCAGAACCAGGGGGCTGAAGCTTTCTTT. Its translation: CASSQNQGAEAFF.

This chain uses TRBV7-2 with TRBJ2-3; no reliable D call. Germline-derived CDR1 and CDR2 are SGHTA and FQGNSA. The CDR3 spans 13 residues. V was cut by 3 bases and J by 5 bases, with 9 bases left in between. CDR3 loop: CASSFLTVDTQYF. For the CDR3, the DNA is TGTGCCAGCAGCTTCCTTACGGTAGATACGCAGTATTTT.

The V and J genes are TRBV5-1 and TRBJ2-3; TRBD2 agrees at 13 bases. Germline V gives CDR1 SGHRS, CDR2 YFSETQ. This CDR3 has 18 residues. Losses at the gene ends were 2 bases for V and 3 bases for J; bases not matched to a gene: 9. The CDR3 DNA reads as TGCGCCAGCAGCTTCTTATCCACTAGCGGGGGGGCGACAGATACGCAGTATTTT. Protein product: CASSFLSTSGGATDTQYF.

The rearrangement joins TRBV6-1 to TRBJ2-3; weak D call: TRBD1 (5 bases). The CDR3 contains 17 residues. The V and J ends lost 1 base and 4 bases respectively, with 18 bases between them. The V gene's germline CDR1 is MNHNS and CDR2 SASEGT. The CDR3 DNA follows: TGTGCCAGCAGTGAAGTGGGCCCAGGGATTCTGGCAGATACGCAGTATTTT. This encodes CASSEVGPGILADTQYF.

As DNA, the CDR3 is TGTGCCAGCAGCGTAAATAGCAATCAGCCCCAGCATTTT. It is translated as CASSVNSNQPQHF. The rearrangement uses TRBV2 and TRBJ1-5; D remains unclear. Germline assignment: CDR1 SNHLY and CDR2 FYNNEI. The CDR3 is made up of 13 amino acids. V lost 6 bases and J lost 0, with 6 bases in between.

This chain connects TRBV2 to TRBJ1-1; maybe TRBD1 (5 bases). The V end lost 6 bases, the J end lost 4 bases, and 18 bases lay between the germline ends. The CDR3 covers 15 residues. From germline, CDR1 is SNHLY and CDR2 FYNNEI. The CDR3 sequence is CASRGTSRRATEAFF. As DNA, the CDR3 is TGTGCCAGCAGAGGGACGTCGAGGAGGGCCACTGAAGCTTTCTTT. Looking up the rest from reference TRBV2 and TRBJ1-1 gives the full variable domain: EPEVTQTPSHQVTQMGQEVILRCVPISNHLYFYWYRQILGQKVEFLVSFYNNEISEKSEIFDDQFSVERPDGSNFTLKIRSTKLEDSAMYFCASRGTSRRATEAFFGQGTRLTVV.

This clone has just one count. The V gene is TRBV28, the J gene TRBJ1-5, with TRBD1 identical over 10 bases. The CDR3 has 15 amino acids. The V and J ends lost 8 bases and 11 bases, in that order; junction bases with no gene match: 15. Germline values: CDR1 MDHEN, CDR2 SYDVKM. The CDR3: CASLRPGQGTVAQHF. The CDR3 DNA sequence: TGTGCCAGCTTACGACCGGGACAGGGGACTGTGGCCCAGCATTTT.

This chain connects TRBV6-1 to TRBJ2-7, with D unresolved. Between the trimmed V and J ends, which lost 6 bases and 2 bases, there was a span of 17 bases. The CDR3 covers 15 residues. CDR1 and CDR2 from the germline V gene are MNHNS and SASEGT. Here the CDR3 DNA reads TGTGCCAGCAGATTAGAGCCCTACGATACCTACGAGCAGTACTTC. It is translated as CASRLEPYDTYEQYF.

The J gene is TRBJ2-7, the V gene TRBV13, with 7 bases that match TRBD2. J gave up 9 bases and V 5 bases, and 16 bases lay outside the gene matches. The germline gives CDR1 PRHDT, CDR2 FYEKMQ (reference sequence). This CDR3 comprises 15 residues. In DNA form, the CDR3 reads TGTGCCAGCAGCCCCTCGGAGGCGGGAGTTCCTCTGCAGTACTTC. It codes for CASSPSEAGVPLQYF.

The J gene is TRBJ1-1, the V gene TRBV6-5, with 8 bases fitting TRBD1. V shed 6 bases, J shed 0 bases, and the junction held 3 bases outside the gene matches. This CDR3 is built from 14 residues. Germline CDR1 and CDR2: MNHEY and SVGAGI. The CDR3 loop reads CASRTGVLNTEAFF. In DNA, the CDR3 is TGTGCCAGCAGGACAGGGGTCTTGAACACTGAAGCTTTCTTT.

This sequence joins TRBV19 and TRBJ1-2, with 11 bases aligning to TRBD1. With V trimmed by 6 bases and J by 0 bases, 3 bases remained unmatched. The CDR3 is 15 amino acids. Germline CDR1 LNHDA, CDR2 SQIVND (reference sequence). The CDR3 loop reads CASRDRGRANYGYTF. Here the CDR3 DNA reads TGTGCCAGTAGGGACAGGGGGCGAGCTAACTATGGCTACACCTTC.

The V call is TRBV6-5, the J call TRBJ1-1, with TRBD1 identical over 7 bases. The CDR3 length is 15 residues. Germline V gives CDR1 MNHEY, CDR2 SVGAGI. The V and J ends lost 6 bases and 0 bases, in that order; junction bases with no gene match: 7. The CDR3 region is CASSAQGELNTEAFF. The CDR3 DNA reads TGTGCCAGCAGCGCTCAGGGGGAGCTGAACACTGAAGCTTTCTTT.

The V and J genes are TRBV19 and TRBJ1-5; 7 nucleotides match TRBD1. CDR1 is LNHDA and CDR2 is SQIVND in the germline V gene (reference sequence). Trimming cost V 3 bases and J 5 bases; bases outside gene matches: 4. This CDR3 contains 14 residues. CDR3 coding DNA: TGTGCCAGTAGTATCGGGACAGAGGATCAGCCCCAGCATTTT. It specifies CASSIGTEDQPQHF.

This chain joins TRBV5-6 and TRBJ1-1; D gene uncertain. The CDR3 consists of 15 residues. Germline-derived CDR1 and CDR2 are SGHDT and YYEEEE. The V end was cut by 0 bases, the J end by 5 bases, with 14 bases between. In nucleotides, the CDR3 is TGTGCCAGCAGCTTGGGACTGTCCTCGAAGACTGAAGCTTTCTTT. Its protein is CASSLGLSSKTEAFF.

The chain carries TRBV5-1 and TRBJ2-5; 7 nucleotides match TRBD1. Germline V gene sequence: CDR1 SGHRS, CDR2 YFSETQ. CDR3 length equals 13 residues. V dropped 4 bases and J dropped 2; count of bases not matched to a gene: 2. CDR3 in amino acids: CASSQGQQETQYF. The DNA for the CDR3 is TGCGCCAGCAGCCAGGGACAGCAAGAGACCCAGTACTTC. Full variable domain (outside the CDR3, taken from reference TRBV5-1 and TRBJ2-5): KAGVTQTPRYLIKTRGQQVTLSCSPISGHRSVSWYQQTPGQGLQFLFEYFSETQRNKGNFPGRFSGRQFSNSRSEMNVSTLELGDSALYLCASSQGQQETQYFGPGTRLLVL.

The V gene is TRBV7-3, the J gene TRBJ1-4; unclear D gene. The V gene's germline CDR1 is SGHTA and CDR2 FQGTGA. Deletions cut 3 bases from V and 7 bases from J, with 9 bases between. The CDR3 loop spans 13 amino acids. CDR3 nucleotides: TGTGCCAGCAGCTTCCGGGCGGGTGAAAAACTGTTTTTT. Its translation is CASSFRAGEKLFF.

The chain carries TRBV29-1 and TRBJ2-1; 7 bases agree with TRBD1. The trim removed 5 bases at V and 11 bases at J, leaving 6 bases unmatched. Looked up from germline, CDR1 is SQVTM and CDR2 is ANQGSEA. The CDR3 extends over 11 amino acids. This CDR3 reads CSVNWDSQQFF. CDR3 DNA sequence: TGCAGCGTTAATTGGGACAGTCAGCAGTTCTTC.

The J gene is TRBJ1-2, the V gene TRBV19; D is undetermined. This CDR3 has 12 amino acids. V was shortened by 9 bases and J by 5 bases, with 13 bases between the two germline ends. CDR1 and CDR2 (germline): LNHDA, SQIVND (reference sequence). The DNA of the CDR3 is TGTGCCAGCAGCCAGGAACCGTATGGCTACACCTTC. The encoded protein is CASSQEPYGYTF.

CDR3 coding DNA: TGCAGCGTCAACCTTCAGGGGATGAATGGCTACACCTTC. The encoded protein is CSVNLQGMNGYTF. The chain is built from TRBV29-1 and TRBJ1-2, with D possibly being TRBD1 (6 bases). CDR1 is SQVTM and CDR2 is ANQGSEA in the germline V gene. The germline V and J ends were trimmed by 6 bases and 6 bases, with 17 bases remaining between them. The CDR3 spans 13 residues.

V is TRBV6-4 and J is TRBJ1-6; D gene ambiguous. The CDR3 runs 14 residues. Looked up from germline, CDR1 is MRHNA and CDR2 is SNTAGT. V was shortened by 3 bases and J by 9 bases, with 12 bases between the two germline ends. Here the CDR3 DNA reads TGTGCCAGCAGTGAGTCAGCGAACTCTTCACCCCTCCACTTT. Translating gives CASSESANSSPLHF.

The genes are TRBV10-3 and TRBJ2-4; 10 nucleotides agree with TRBD1. The V gene end was trimmed by 3 bases and the J gene end by 0 bases; junction bases not matched to a gene: 5. Germline-derived CDR1 and CDR2 are ENHRY and SYGVKD. The CDR3 runs to 17 residues. CDR3 nucleotide sequence: TGTGCCATCAGTGATTGGACAGGGGGTTTAGCCAAAAACATTCAGTACTTC. It translates to CAISDWTGGLAKNIQYF.

V usage is TRBV6-1 and J usage is TRBJ2-7; D is unresolved. The CDR3 length is 15 residues. V lost 2 bases and J lost 1, with 12 bases in between. Per the germline V gene, CDR1 is MNHNS and CDR2 is SASEGT. CDR3 protein: CASSEPRLASYEQYF. In DNA form, the CDR3 reads TGTGCCAGCAGTGAACCCAGGTTGGCTTCCTACGAGCAGTACTTC.